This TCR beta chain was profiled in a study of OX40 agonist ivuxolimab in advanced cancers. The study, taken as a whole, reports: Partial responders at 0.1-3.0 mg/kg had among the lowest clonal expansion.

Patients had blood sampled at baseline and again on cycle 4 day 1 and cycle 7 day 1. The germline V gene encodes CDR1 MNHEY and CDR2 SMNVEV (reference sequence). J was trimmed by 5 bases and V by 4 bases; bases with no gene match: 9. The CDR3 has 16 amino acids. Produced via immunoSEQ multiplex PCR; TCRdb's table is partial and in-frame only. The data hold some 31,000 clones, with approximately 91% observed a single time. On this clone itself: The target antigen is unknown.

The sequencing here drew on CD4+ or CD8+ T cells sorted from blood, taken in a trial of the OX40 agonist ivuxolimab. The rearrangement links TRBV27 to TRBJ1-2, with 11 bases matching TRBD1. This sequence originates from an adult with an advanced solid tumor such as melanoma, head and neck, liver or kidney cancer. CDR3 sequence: CASSWGGTGGFYGYTF. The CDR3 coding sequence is TGTGCCAGCAGTTGGGGAGGGACAGGGGGTTTTTATGGCTACACCTTC.